The sequence of this T cell receptor beta chain was determined in a study of blood T cells in healthy people across ages. Study conclusions and caveats: Bulk PBMC profiling left naive and antigen-experienced comparisons inconclusive. The fall in TCR beta diversity per million T cells was roughly linear with age.

This clonotype was counted between two and nine times. What it recognizes is unknown. Together with a sample-barcoded 5' primer, a J-beta primer mix was included in a second PCR lasting roughly 6 to 12 cycles. Each CDR3 protein is one row after TCRdb ran MiXCR on the 5' RACE reads. The sample lists 800,000 or so distinct CDR3 sequences; 20% to 25% were seen once. V shed 5 bases, J shed 3 bases, and the junction held 3 bases outside the gene matches. The CDR3 is 13 amino acids. Germline V gives CDR1 DFQATT, CDR2 SNEGSKA (reference sequence). The sample was also reused in another study, on T cells of mothers and their children. In that study: Samples were provided by three healthy Caucasian mothers and their six children. Researchers report slightly higher, though non-significant, overlap in related mother-child pairs than in unrelated pairs.

The sample comprised blood. This chain connects TRBV20-1 to TRBJ2-7; 11 nucleotides match TRBD2. The receptor's source is a boy aged 10-17 years in good health. The CDR3 sequence: CSASGTSGYEQYF. The DNA of the CDR3 is TGCAGTGCTTCCGGGACTAGCGGCTACGAGCAGTACTTC.